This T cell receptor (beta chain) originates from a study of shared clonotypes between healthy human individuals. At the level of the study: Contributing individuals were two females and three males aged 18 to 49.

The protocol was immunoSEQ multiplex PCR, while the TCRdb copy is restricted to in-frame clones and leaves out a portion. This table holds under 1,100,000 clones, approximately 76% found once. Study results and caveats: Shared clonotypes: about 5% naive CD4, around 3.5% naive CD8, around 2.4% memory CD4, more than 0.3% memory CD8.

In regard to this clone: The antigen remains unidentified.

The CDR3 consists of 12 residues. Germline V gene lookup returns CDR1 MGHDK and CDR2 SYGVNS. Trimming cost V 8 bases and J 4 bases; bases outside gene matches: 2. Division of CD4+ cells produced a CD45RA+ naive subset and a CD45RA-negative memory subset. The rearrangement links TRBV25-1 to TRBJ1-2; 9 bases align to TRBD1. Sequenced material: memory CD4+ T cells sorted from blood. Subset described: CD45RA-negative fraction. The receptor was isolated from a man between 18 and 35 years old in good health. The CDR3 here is CASGTGSYGYTF. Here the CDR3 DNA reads TGTGCCAGCGGGACAGGGTCCTATGGCTACACCTTC.